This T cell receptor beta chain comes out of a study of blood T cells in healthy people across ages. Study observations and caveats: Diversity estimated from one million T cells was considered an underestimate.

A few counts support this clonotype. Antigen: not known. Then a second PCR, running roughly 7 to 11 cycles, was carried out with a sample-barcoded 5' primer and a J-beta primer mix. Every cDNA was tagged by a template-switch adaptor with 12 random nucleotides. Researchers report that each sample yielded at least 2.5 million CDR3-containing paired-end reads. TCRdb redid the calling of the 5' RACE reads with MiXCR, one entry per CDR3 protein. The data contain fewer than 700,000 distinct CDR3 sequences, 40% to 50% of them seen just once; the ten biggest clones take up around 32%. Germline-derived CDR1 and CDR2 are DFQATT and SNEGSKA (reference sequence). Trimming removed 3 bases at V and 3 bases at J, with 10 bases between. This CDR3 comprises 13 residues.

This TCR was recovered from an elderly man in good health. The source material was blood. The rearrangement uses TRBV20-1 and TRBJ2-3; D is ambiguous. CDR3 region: CSARLGRTDTQYF. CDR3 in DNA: TGCAGTGCTAGGTTGGGAAGGACAGATACGCAGTATTTT.